One and the same sample provided the 27 T cell receptor beta chains below, sequenced in a study of T cells after yellow fever vaccination. TCRdb passed the 5' RACE reads through MiXCR, listing each CDR3 protein once. This table has over 120,000 distinct CDR3 sequences, 6.6% appearing once. The sequencing here drew on CD4+ T cells sorted from PBMCs, taken 10 days after the yellow fever booster vaccination. These receptors were collected from a man aged 30 to 39 who received the YFV17D yellow fever vaccine.

The chain uses TRBV11-2 and TRBJ2-1, with D possibly matching TRBD2 (5 bases). There are 15 residues in the CDR3. From germline, CDR1 is SGHAT and CDR2 FQNNGV. V was cut by 2 bases and J by 4 bases, with 12 bases left in between. The CDR3 DNA is TGTGCCAGCAGCTTAATCTCAGCGGAGTACAATGAGCAGTTCTTC. Residues: CASSLISAEYNEQFF.

This clonotype has a count of ten or more. The chain employs TRBV27 and TRBJ1-5; D is unclear. This CDR3 comprises 12 residues. Looked up from germline, CDR1 is MNHEY and CDR2 is SMNVEV (reference sequence). V shed 3 bases and J shed 4 bases, with 4 bases lying between them. As DNA, the CDR3 is TGTGCCAGCAGTTTTTCGAATCAGCCCCAGCATTTT. Translating gives CASSFSNQPQHF.

With respect to this clonotype: With a much larger clone just one base away, this may be a read error. The chain employs TRBV25-1 and TRBJ2-2; D unresolved. Germline V gives CDR1 MGHDK, CDR2 SYGVNS. CDR3 length: 13 residues. Deletions cut 5 bases from V and 0 bases from J, with 4 bases between. The CDR3 region has the DNA TGTGCCAGCAGTCATTCGAACACCGGGGAGCTGTTTTTT. This codes for CASSHSNTGELFF.

This clonotype was seen repeatedly, ten times or more. V and J are TRBV5-1 and TRBJ2-3; 7 nucleotides match TRBD2. The CDR3 is made up of 14 amino acids. Germline values: CDR1 SGHRS, CDR2 YFSETQ. The ends lost 4 bases at V and 6 bases at J; junction bases unmatched: 8. The CDR3 nucleotides are TGCGCCAGCAGCACCGGACTAGTTGCCGATACGCAGTATTTT. It specifies CASSTGLVADTQYF.

This clonotype has a count of ten or more. This chain joins TRBV2 and TRBJ1-1, with TRBD1 matching 8 bases. The CDR3 sequence is 12 residues long. The germline CDR1 and CDR2 sequences are SNHLY and FYNNEI. V lost 11 bases, J lost 0 bases, and 2 bases stayed unmatched. The CDR3, as DNA: TGTGCCGGACAGGGTATGAACACTGAAGCTTTCTTT. It encodes CAGQGMNTEAFF. Complete variable domain (other parts from reference TRBV2 and TRBJ1-1): EPEVTQTPSHQVTQMGQEVILRCVPISNHLYFYWYRQILGQKVEFLVSFYNNEISEKSEIFDDQFSVERPDGSNFTLKIRSTKLEDSAMYFCAGQGMNTEAFFGQGTRLTVV.

This clonotype was detected ten times or more. J is TRBJ2-1 and V is TRBV5-6; no clear D gene. Per the germline V gene, CDR1 is SGHDT and CDR2 is YYEEEE. The germline V and J ends were trimmed by 5 bases and 9 bases, with 15 bases remaining between them. CDR3 length: 13 residues. The CDR3 loop is CASRPTGSAEQFF. DNA of the CDR3: TGTGCCAGCAGGCCTACGGGTAGTGCTGAGCAGTTCTTC.

This clonotype was counted a few times. The chain has TRBV4-3 and TRBJ2-7, with D unresolved. The CDR3 runs to 15 residues. Germline CDR1 reads LGHNA; CDR2 reads YSLEER. Trimming shortened V by 2 bases and J by 2 bases, and 13 bases separated the two germline ends. Written as DNA, the CDR3 is TGCGCCAGCAGCCAACAGCAGCACAGCACCTACGAGCAGTACTTC. Translating gives CASSQQQHSTYEQYF.

This clonotype was recorded many times. The chain employs TRBV15 and TRBJ2-1; D may correspond to TRBD1 or TRBD2 (6 bases each). This CDR3 has 17 amino acids. V lost 3 bases and J lost 5, with 20 bases in between. Germline values: CDR1 LNHNV, CDR2 YYDKDF (reference sequence). The DNA of the CDR3 is TGTGCCACCAGCAGGGTGGGGGGCACTTACTTCGACAATGAGCAGTTCTTC. It translates to CATSRVGGTYFDNEQFF.

At least ten counts were recorded for this clonotype. The chain carries TRBV20-1 and TRBJ2-2; unclear D gene. Germline lookup yields CDR1 DFQATT and CDR2 SNEGSKA (reference sequence). This CDR3 contains 14 residues. V dropped 6 bases and J dropped 3 bases, with 14 bases sitting between them. This chain's CDR3 is CSAPSVVDTGELFF. The DNA for the CDR3 is TGCAGTGCGCCCAGTGTGGTCGACACCGGGGAGCTGTTTTTT.

This clonotype was picked up many times. This rearrangement joins TRBV15 to TRBJ2-7; possible D gene TRBD1, 6 bases. Trimming removed 2 bases at V and 5 bases at J, with 16 bases between. The CDR3 has 15 residues. Germline assignment: CDR1 LNHNV and CDR2 YYDKDF (reference sequence). CDR3 nucleotide sequence: TGTGCCACCAGCAGACGCGGACAGAAAGGGGACGAGCAGTACTTC. Its protein is CATSRRGQKGDEQYF.

This clonotype was counted ten times or more. This rearrangement joins TRBV6-2 or TRBV6-3 to TRBJ2-5, with D unclear. V lost 10 bases, J lost 5 bases, and 11 bases lay in between. This CDR3 is 11 amino acids long. Looked up from germline, CDR1 is MNHEY and CDR2 is SVGEGT. In DNA form, the CDR3 reads TGTGCCACCAAGACGGGCGAGACCCAGTACTTC. It specifies CATKTGETQYF.

This clonotype was seen at least ten times. This CDR3 is CASSSGVGAGYTF. The DNA of the CDR3 is TGTGCCAGCAGCTCGGGGGTAGGGGCTGGCTACACCTTC. The genes are TRBV7-2 and TRBJ1-2; maybe TRBD1 (5 bases). V was clipped by 4 bases and J by 7 bases, with 13 bases between them. The CDR3 totals 13 residues. Germline CDR1 is SGHTA and CDR2 is FQGNSA.

This clonotype was seen many times. The V gene is TRBV29-1, the J gene TRBJ2-3, with 9 bases aligning to TRBD2. After removal of 3 bases from V and 6 bases from J, the junction contained 7 bases not matched to a gene. CDR1 SQVTM and CDR2 ANQGSEA come from the germline V gene. This CDR3 comprises 14 residues. DNA of the CDR3: TGCAGCGTTGACAAGGTAGCGGGAGAGGATACGCAGTATTTT. This sequence encodes CSVDKVAGEDTQYF.

This clonotype was counted many times. The rearrangement joins TRBV5-1 to TRBJ2-1; TRBD2 aligns across 7 bases. The junction had 8 bases not matched to a gene; V was cut back by 3 bases and J by 5 bases. The germline V gene encodes CDR1 SGHRS and CDR2 YFSETQ. This CDR3 is 15 amino acids long. The chain's CDR3 is CASSSIGGTNNEQFF. The CDR3 DNA reads TGCGCCAGCAGCTCAATTGGCGGGACTAACAATGAGCAGTTCTTC. The whole variable domain, remainder taken from reference TRBV5-1 and TRBJ2-1, is KAGVTQTPRYLIKTRGQQVTLSCSPISGHRSVSWYQQTPGQGLQFLFEYFSETQRNKGNFPGRFSGRQFSNSRSEMNVSTLELGDSALYLCASSSIGGTNNEQFFGPGTRLTVL.

The rearrangement uses TRBV6-1 and TRBJ1-3; TRBD1 matches at 9 bases. The germline V gene has CDR1 MNHNS and CDR2 SASEGT. CDR3 length: 14 residues. V gave up 8 bases and J gave up 4 bases; unmatched junction bases: 6. The CDR3 nucleotides read TGTGCCAGCCGGGACAGGGCCAGCGGAAACACCATATATTTT. It codes for CASRDRASGNTIYF.

This clonotype was found many times. V and J are TRBV10-2 and TRBJ2-7; D may be TRBD1 (6 bases). The length of the CDR3 is 13 residues. Trimming cost V 7 bases and J 7 bases, with 17 bases left between them. In germline, CDR1 is WSHSY, CDR2 SAAADI. CDR3 residues: CASIRDTGWEQYF. The CDR3 nucleotides read TGCGCCAGCATACGGGACACGGGCTGGGAGCAGTACTTC.

This clonotype has a count of ten or more. The chain carries TRBV6-2 or TRBV6-3 and TRBJ1-4; D perhaps matches TRBD1 (5 bases). The V gene lost 7 bases and the J gene lost 8 bases, with 17 bases spanning the gap. The CDR3 runs 14 residues. From germline, CDR1 is MNHEY and CDR2 SVGEGT. DNA for the CDR3: TGTGCCAGCACCTACGACAGTTTCTTCGAAAAACTGTTTTTT. Protein product: CASTYDSFFEKLFF.

This clonotype has ten or more counts. The chain joins TRBV4-3 to TRBJ2-2; D gene uncertain. Germline V lookup: CDR1 LGHNA, CDR2 YSLEER. The CDR3 extends over 14 amino acids. V lost 1 base and J 5 bases, leaving 8 bases between the germline ends. CDR3 nucleotides: TGCGCCAGCAGCCAAGCCATAGTAACCGGGGAGCTGTTTTTT. Translation gives CASSQAIVTGELFF.

The rearrangement joins TRBV15 to TRBJ2-6; 7 nucleotides agree with TRBD1. The length of the CDR3 is 17 residues. CDR1 LNHNV and CDR2 YYDKDF come from the germline V gene (reference sequence). The J segment lost 0 bases and the V segment lost 1 base, leaving 3 bases of the junction unmatched. CDR3 DNA sequence: TGTGCCACCAGCAGAGCCCGGGACAGCTCTGGGGCCAACGTCCTGACTTTC. Encoded protein: CATSRARDSSGANVLTF. The full variable domain, rest sourced from reference TRBV15 and TRBJ2-6, is DAMVIQNPRYQVTQFGKPVTLSCSQTLNHNVMYWYQQKSSQAPKLLFHYYDKDFNNEADTPDNFQSRRPNTSFCFLDIRSPGLGDTAMYLCATSRARDSSGANVLTFGAGSRLTVL.

This clonotype appeared many times. The chain has TRBV3-1 and TRBJ1-3; D perhaps matches TRBD1 (5 bases). V lost 1 base and J lost 2, with 12 bases in between. The length of the CDR3 is 16 residues. Germline V CDR1 and CDR2: LGHDT, YNNKEL (reference sequence). The CDR3 DNA reads TGTGCCAGCAGCCAAGTTGAGGCAGGGACTGGAAACACCATATATTTT. Translated: CASSQVEAGTGNTIYF.

This clonotype was recorded a few times. The rearrangement uses TRBV19 and TRBJ2-5; TRBD1 agrees at 9 bases. Germline V lookup: CDR1 LNHDA, CDR2 SQIVND (reference sequence). V trimming: 5 bases; J trimming: 5 bases; junction bases outside the gene matches: 9. The length of the CDR3 is 15 residues. This CDR3 is CASSATGGGRETQYF. Here the CDR3 DNA reads TGTGCCAGTAGTGCTACAGGGGGCGGACGGGAGACCCAGTACTTC.

In this sample, this clonotype turned up many times. The chain uses TRBV2 and TRBJ1-2; weak D call: TRBD1 (5 bases). CDR1 and CDR2 from the germline V gene are SNHLY and FYNNEI. CDR3 length: 12 residues. Trimming removed 5 bases from V and 6 bases from J, with 10 bases in between. The CDR3 nucleotides read TGTGCCAGCAGTATGGGGGGTGATGGCTACACCTTC. It encodes CASSMGGDGYTF. Variable domain in full (rest from reference TRBV2 and TRBJ1-2): EPEVTQTPSHQVTQMGQEVILRCVPISNHLYFYWYRQILGQKVEFLVSFYNNEISEKSEIFDDQFSVERPDGSNFTLKIRSTKLEDSAMYFCASSMGGDGYTFGSGTRLTVV.

The chain links TRBV11-2 to TRBJ1-5; possible D gene TRBD1, 6 bases. CDR3 size: 13 residues. Between the trimmed V and J ends, which lost 5 bases and 5 bases, there was a span of 10 bases. The germline CDR1 and CDR2 sequences are SGHAT and FQNNGV. CDR3 nucleotides: TGTGCCAGCAGCCTCAACAGGGATCAGCCCCAGCATTTT. Amino acids: CASSLNRDQPQHF.

There are a few counts of this clonotype. The chain links TRBV20-1 to TRBJ1-1; no reliable D call. Germline loops: CDR1 DFQATT, CDR2 SNEGSKA (reference sequence). CDR3 length equals 13 residues. Trimming cost V 2 bases and J 3 bases, with 10 bases left between them. CDR3: CSARWVEHTEAFF. The CDR3 nucleotides read TGCAGTGCTAGATGGGTAGAGCACACTGAAGCTTTCTTT.

At least ten counts were recorded for this clonotype. The rearrangement uses TRBV20-1 and TRBJ1-5, with unresolved D. In germline, CDR1 is DFQATT, CDR2 SNEGSKA (reference sequence). This CDR3 has 14 amino acids. V lost 1 base and J lost 3, with 10 bases in between. DNA for the CDR3: TGCAGTGCTAGAGCTGCCCCCGCCAATCAGCCCCAGCATTTT. Translated, it gives CSARAAPANQPQHF.

This clonotype was found many times. The V gene is TRBV12-3 or TRBV12-4, the J gene TRBJ2-7; D is tentatively TRBD1 or TRBD2 (5 bases each). The CDR3 runs to 12 residues. V was pared by 6 bases and J by 6 bases, with 12 bases between. DNA of the CDR3: TGTGCCAGCAGGAAACCGGGGCGCGAGCAGTACTTC. This codes for CASRKPGREQYF.

This clonotype was seen ten or more times. The gene calls are TRBV20-1 and TRBJ2-7, with no clear D. This CDR3 has 13 residues. V lost 4 bases and J lost 1, with 11 bases in between. Germline-derived CDR1 and CDR2 are DFQATT and SNEGSKA (reference sequence). The DNA for the CDR3 is TGCAGTGCTACACCTCGGGCTTCCTACGAGCAGTACTTC. Translated, it gives CSATPRASYEQYF.